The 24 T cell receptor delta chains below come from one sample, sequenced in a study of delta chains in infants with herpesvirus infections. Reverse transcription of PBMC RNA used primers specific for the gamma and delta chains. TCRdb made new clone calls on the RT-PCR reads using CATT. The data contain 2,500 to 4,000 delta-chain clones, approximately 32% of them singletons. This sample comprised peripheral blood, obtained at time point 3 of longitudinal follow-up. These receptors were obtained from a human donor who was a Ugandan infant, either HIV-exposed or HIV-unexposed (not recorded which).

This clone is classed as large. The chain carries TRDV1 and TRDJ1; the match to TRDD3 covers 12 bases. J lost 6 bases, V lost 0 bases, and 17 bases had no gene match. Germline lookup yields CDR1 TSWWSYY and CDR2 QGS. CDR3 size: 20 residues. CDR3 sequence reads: CALGELLTFTGGYLSYKLIF. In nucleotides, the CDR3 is TGTGCTCTTGGGGAACTATTAACGTTTACTGGGGGATACCTCTCCTATAAACTCATCTTT.

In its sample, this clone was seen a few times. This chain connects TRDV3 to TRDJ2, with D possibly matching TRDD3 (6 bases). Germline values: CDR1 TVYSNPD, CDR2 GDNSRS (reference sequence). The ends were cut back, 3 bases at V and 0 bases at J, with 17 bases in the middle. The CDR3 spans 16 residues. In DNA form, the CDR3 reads TGTGCCTTACCATCTATGGGGGCTTCTTTGACAGCACAACTCTTCTTT. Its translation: CALPSMGASLTAQLFF.

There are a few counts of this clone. The CDR3: CALGELGPSSVGDTETDKLIF. The CDR3 DNA sequence: TGTGCTCTTGGGGAACTAGGCCCTTCCTCGGTGGGGGATACTGAAACCGATAAACTCATCTTT. The chain joins TRDV1 to TRDJ1; TRDD3 aligns across 10 bases. Germline lookup yields CDR1 TSWWSYY and CDR2 QGS. The junction had 18 bases not matched to a gene; V was cut back by 0 bases and J by 2 bases. The CDR3 is made up of 21 amino acids.

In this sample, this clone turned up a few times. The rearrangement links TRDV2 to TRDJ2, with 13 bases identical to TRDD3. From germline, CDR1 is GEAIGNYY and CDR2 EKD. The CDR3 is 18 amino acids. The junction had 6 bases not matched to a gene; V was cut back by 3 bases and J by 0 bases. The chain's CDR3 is CACDQLGDTNALTAQLFF. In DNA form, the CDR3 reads TGTGCCTGTGACCAACTGGGGGATACGAACGCTTTGACAGCACAACTCTTCTTT.

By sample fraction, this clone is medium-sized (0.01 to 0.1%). This chain's CDR3 is CALGERVSWPSPKTGTGGYYKLIF. As DNA, the CDR3 is TGTGCTCTTGGGGAACGGGTGAGTTGGCCTTCCCCTAAAACGGGGACTGGGGGATACTATAAACTCATCTTT. The V gene is TRDV1, the J gene TRDJ1; 12 bases agree with TRDD3. The V and J ends lost 1 base and 6 bases, in that order; junction bases with no gene match: 30. This CDR3 is built from 24 residues. The germline CDR1 and CDR2 sequences are TSWWSYY and QGS.

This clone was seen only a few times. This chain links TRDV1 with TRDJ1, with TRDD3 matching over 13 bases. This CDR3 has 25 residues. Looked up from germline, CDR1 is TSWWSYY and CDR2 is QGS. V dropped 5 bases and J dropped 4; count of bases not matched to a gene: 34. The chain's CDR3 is CALGNRLHSYVPRTGGYGTCDKLIF. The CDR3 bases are TGTGCTCTTGGGAACCGGCTCCATTCCTACGTCCCCCGAACTGGGGGATACGGAACGTGCGATAAACTCATCTTT.

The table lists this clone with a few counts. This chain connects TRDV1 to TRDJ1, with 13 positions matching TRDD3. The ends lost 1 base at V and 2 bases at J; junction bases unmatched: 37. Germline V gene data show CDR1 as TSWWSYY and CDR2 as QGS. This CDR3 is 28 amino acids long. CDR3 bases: TGTGCTCTTGGGGAACCCACCAAAAGGTCTCGCATCCCCAGGTTTCTACTGGGGGATACGCAAAGTACCGATAAACTCATCTTT. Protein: CALGEPTKRSRIPRFLLGDTQSTDKLIF.

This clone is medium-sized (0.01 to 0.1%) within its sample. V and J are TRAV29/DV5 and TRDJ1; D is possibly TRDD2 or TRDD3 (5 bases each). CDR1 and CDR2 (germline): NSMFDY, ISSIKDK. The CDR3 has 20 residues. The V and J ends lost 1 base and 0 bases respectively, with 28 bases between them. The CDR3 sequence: CAASLYARGPSRGYTDKLIF. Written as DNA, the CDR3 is TGTGCAGCAAGCCTTTACGCCCGGGGACCTTCGAGAGGGTACACCGATAAACTCATCTTT.

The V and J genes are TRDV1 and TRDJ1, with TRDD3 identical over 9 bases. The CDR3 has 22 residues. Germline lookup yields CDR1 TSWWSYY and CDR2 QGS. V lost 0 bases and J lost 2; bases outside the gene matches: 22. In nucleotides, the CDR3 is TGTGCTCTTGGGGAACTAGAAGCCCAAAACCTAAACTGGGGGACCTTTACCGATAAACTCATCTTT. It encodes CALGELEAQNLNWGTFTDKLIF.

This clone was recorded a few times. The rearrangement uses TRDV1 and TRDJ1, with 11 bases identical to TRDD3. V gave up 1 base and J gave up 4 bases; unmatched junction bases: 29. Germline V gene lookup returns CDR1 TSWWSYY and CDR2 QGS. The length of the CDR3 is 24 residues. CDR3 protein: CALGERVSWPSPKTGTGGYDKLIF. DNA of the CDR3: TGTGCTCTTGGGGAACGGGTGAGTTGGCCTTCCCCTAAAACGGGGACTGGGGGATACGATAAACTCATCTTT.

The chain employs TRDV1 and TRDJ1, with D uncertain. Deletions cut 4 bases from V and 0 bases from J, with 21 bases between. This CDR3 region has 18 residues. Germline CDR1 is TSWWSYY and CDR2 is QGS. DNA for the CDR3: TGTGCTCTTGGGGTGAGAGGGGTTGGTGGGACGTACACCGATAAACTCATCTTT. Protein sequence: CALGVRGVGGTYTDKLIF.

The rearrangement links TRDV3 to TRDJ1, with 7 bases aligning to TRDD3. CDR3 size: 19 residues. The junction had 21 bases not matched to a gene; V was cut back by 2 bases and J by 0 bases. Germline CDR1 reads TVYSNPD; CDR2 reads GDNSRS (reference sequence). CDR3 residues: CAFLNYGLGQALYTDKLIF. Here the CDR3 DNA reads TGTGCCTTTCTCAACTACGGACTGGGGCAGGCCCTCTACACCGATAAACTCATCTTT.

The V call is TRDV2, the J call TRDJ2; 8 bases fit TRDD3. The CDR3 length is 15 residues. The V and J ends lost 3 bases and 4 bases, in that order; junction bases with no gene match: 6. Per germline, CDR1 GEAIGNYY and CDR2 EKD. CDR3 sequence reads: CACDVLGGPTAQLFF. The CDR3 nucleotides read TGTGCCTGTGACGTACTGGGGGGACCGACAGCACAACTCTTCTTT.

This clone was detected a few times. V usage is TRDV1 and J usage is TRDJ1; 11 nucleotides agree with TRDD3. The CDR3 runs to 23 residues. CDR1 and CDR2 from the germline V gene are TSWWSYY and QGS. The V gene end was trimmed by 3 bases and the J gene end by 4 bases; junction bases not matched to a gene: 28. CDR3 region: CALGDPLLPTTLTYWGIGDKLIF. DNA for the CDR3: TGTGCTCTTGGGGACCCATTACTTCCTACGACGTTAACCTACTGGGGGATAGGCGATAAACTCATCTTT.

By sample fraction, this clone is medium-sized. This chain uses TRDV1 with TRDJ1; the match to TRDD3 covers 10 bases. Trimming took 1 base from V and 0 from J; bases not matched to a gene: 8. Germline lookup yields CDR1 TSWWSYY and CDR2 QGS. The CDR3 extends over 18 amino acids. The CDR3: CALGEQDGGYVYTDKLIF. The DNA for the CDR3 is TGTGCTCTTGGGGAACAGGACGGGGGATACGTGTACACCGATAAACTCATCTTT.

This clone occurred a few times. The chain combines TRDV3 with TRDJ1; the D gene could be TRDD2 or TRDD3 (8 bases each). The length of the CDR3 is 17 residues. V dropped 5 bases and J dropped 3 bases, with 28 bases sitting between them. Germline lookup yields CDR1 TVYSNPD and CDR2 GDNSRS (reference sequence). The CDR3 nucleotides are TGTGCCCCTACTCTTCCTACCTGGGGGACGAGTCCCGATAAACTCATCTTT. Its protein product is CAPTLPTWGTSPDKLIF.

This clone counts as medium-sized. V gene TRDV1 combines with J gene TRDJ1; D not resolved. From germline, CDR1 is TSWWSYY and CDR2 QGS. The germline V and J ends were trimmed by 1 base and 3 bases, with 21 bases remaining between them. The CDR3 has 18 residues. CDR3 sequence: CALGEPLCLPRVPDKLIF. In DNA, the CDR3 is TGTGCTCTTGGGGAACCCCTCTGTCTCCCGAGGGTTCCCGATAAACTCATCTTT.

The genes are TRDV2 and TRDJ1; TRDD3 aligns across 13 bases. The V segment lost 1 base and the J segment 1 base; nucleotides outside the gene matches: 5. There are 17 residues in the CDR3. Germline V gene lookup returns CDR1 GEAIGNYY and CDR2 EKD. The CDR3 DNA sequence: TGTGCCTGTGACACTCGAACTGGGGGATACGGCACCGATAAACTCATCTTT. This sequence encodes CACDTRTGGYGTDKLIF.

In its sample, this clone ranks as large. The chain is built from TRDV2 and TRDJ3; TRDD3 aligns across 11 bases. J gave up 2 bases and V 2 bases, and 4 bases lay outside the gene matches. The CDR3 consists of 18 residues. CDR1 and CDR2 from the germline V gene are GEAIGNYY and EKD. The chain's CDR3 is CACDKVLGDTWDTRQMFF. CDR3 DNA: TGTGCCTGTGACAAAGTACTGGGGGATACCTGGGACACCCGACAGATGTTTTTC.

The CDR3: CALGELLLLYWGDKLIF. The CDR3 bases are TGTGCTCTTGGGGAACTACTCCTCCTTTACTGGGGAGATAAACTCATCTTT. The chain has TRDV1 and TRDJ1, with 7 bases that match TRDD3. The CDR3 length is 17 residues. V lost 0 bases, J lost 5 bases, and 12 bases stayed unmatched. Germline CDR1 reads TSWWSYY; CDR2 reads QGS.

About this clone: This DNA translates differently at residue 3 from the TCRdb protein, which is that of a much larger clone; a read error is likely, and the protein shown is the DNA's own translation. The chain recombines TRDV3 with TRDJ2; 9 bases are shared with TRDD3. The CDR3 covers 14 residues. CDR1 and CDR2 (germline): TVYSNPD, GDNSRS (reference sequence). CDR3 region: CAVSWGILTAQLFF. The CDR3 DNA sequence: TGTGCCGTTAGCTGGGGGATTTTGACAGCACAACTCTTCTTT.

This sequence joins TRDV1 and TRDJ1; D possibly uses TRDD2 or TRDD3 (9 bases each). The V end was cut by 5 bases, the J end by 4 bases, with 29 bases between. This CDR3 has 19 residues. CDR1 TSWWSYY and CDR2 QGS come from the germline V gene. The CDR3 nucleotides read TGTGCTCTTGGGCCGCCGCCTTCCTACCGGGGATACGCCTACGATAAACTCATCTTT. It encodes CALGPPPSYRGYAYDKLIF.

This CDR3 is CALGELEAYVGDTHKLIF. In DNA form, the CDR3 reads TGTGCTCTTGGGGAACTAGAAGCGTACGTTGGGGATACCCATAAACTCATCTTT. The J gene is TRDJ1, the V gene TRDV1; 8 nucleotides agree with TRDD3. The CDR3 is 18 amino acids. The germline V gene encodes CDR1 TSWWSYY and CDR2 QGS. V was clipped by 0 bases and J by 6 bases; unmatched bases: 15.

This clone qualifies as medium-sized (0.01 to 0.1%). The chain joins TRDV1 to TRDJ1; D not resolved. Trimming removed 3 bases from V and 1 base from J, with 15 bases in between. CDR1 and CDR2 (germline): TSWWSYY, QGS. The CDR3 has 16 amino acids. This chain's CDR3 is CALGDFPWNSTDKLIF. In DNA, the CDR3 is TGTGCTCTTGGGGATTTCCCGTGGAACTCCACCGATAAACTCATCTTT.